The present TCR beta chain was sequenced within a study of blood T cells in healthy people across ages. PCR was performed a second time for about 6 to 11 cycles using a sample-barcoded 5' primer and a J-beta primer mix. Each CDR3 protein gets one entry after TCRdb re-called the 5' RACE reads with MiXCR. This table has about 800,000 distinct CDR3 sequences, 20% to 30% appearing once. Germline V gene data show CDR1 as DFQATT and CDR2 as SNEGSKA (reference sequence). V lost 0 bases to trimming and J lost 5 bases, with 8 bases between them. The CDR3 consists of 12 residues. The sample was also reused in another study, on T cells of mothers and their children. According to that study: Not a single persistent microchimeric T cell clone was detected.

This sequence originates from a boy younger than 18 in good health. Sequenced sample: blood. The chain recombines TRBV20-1 with TRBJ2-7; unclear D gene. CDR3 protein: CSARDPQDEQYF. CDR3 DNA sequence: TGCAGTGCTAGAGATCCCCAGGACGAGCAGTACTTC.